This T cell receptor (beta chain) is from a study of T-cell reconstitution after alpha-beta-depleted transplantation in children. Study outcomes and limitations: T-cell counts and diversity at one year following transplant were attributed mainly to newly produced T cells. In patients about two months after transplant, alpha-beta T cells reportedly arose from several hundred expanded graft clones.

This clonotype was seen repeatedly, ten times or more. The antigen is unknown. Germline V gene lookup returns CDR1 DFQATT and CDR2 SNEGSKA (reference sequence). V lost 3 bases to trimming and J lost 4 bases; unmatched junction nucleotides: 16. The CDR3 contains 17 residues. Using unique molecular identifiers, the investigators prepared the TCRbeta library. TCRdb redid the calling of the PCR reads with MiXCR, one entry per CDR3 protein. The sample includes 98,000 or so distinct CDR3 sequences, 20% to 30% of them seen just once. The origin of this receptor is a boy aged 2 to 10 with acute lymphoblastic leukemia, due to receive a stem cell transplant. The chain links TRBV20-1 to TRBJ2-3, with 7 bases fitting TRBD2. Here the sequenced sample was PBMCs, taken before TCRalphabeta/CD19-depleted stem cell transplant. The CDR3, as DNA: TGCAGTGCTAGCCCCCCAAACGGGGCGGGAGTGCCAGATACGCAGTATTTT. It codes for CSASPPNGAGVPDTQYF.